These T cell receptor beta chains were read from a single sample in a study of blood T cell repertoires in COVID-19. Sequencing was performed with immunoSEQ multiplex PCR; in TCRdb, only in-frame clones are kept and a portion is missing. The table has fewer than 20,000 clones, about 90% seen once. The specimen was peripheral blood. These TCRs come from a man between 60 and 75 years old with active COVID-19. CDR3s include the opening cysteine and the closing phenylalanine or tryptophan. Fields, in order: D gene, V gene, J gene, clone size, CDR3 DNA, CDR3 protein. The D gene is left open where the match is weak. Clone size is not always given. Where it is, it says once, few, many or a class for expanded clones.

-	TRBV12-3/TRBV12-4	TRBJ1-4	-	TGTGCCAGCAAAAAGGACACCGAAAAACTGTTTTTT	CASKKDTEKLFF
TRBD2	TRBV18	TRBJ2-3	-	TGTGCCAGCTCACCACCGGAGTTTACTAGCGGGGGGGCTTATACGCAGTATTTT	CASSPPEFTSGGAYTQYF
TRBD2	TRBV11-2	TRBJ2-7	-	TGTGCCAGCAGCTTAATCGGGCGGCGGGGGGCTTCCTACGAGCAGTACTTC	CASSLIGRRGASYEQYF
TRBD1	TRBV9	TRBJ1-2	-	TGTGCCAGCAGCGTATTTGCAGGGGGCGCCTATGGCTACACCTTC	CASSVFAGGAYGYTF
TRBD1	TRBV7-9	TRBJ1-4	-	TGTGCCAGCAGTTCAGGACAGGGAGGATCCCTTGGAACTAATGAAAAACTGTTTTTT	CASSSGQGGSLGTNEKLFF
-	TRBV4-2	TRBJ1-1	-	TGTGCCAGCAGCCAAGATTGGGGCAGAGAAGCTTTCTTT	CASSQDWGREAFF
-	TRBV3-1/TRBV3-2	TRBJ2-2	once	TGTGCCAGCAGCCACAGGGGAACCGGGGAGCTGTTTTTT	CASSHRGTGELFF
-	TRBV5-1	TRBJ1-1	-	TGCGCCAGCAGCGTAAGAGGGAACACTGAAGCTTTCTTT	CASSVRGNTEAFF
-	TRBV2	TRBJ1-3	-	TGTGCCAGCAGTGAAACAGGGATGGAAAACACCATATATTTT	CASSETGMENTIYF
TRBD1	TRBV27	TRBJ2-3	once	TGTGCCAGCAGTTTGGGACAGTTCACAGATACGCAGTATTTT	CASSLGQFTDTQYF
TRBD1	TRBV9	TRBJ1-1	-	TGTGCCAGCAGAGAACAGGGGGCGGAAGACACTGAAGCTTTCTTT	CASREQGAEDTEAFF
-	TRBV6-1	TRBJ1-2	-	TGTGCCAGCAGTGAAGCGTGGGCCACTAGCTATGGCTACACCTTC	CASSEAWATSYGYTF
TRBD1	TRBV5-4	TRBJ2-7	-	TGTGCCAGCAGCTTCCCCGGGACAGCGCTCTACGAGCAGTACTTC	CASSFPGTALYEQYF
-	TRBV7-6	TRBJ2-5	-	TGTGCCAGCAGCCCCACACAAGAGACCCAGTACTTC	CASSPTQETQYF
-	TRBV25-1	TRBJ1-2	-	TGTGCCAGCAGTGAATATAAGAGGGTTGGAGGCTACACCTTC	CASSEYKRVGGYTF
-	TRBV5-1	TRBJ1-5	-	TGCGCCAGCAGCTTGTCAGGAAGGAATCAGCCCCAGCATTTT	CASSLSGRNQPQHF
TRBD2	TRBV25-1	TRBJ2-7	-	TGTGCCAGCAGGGGAGGGTTGGTCGAGCAGTACTTC	CASRGGLVEQYF
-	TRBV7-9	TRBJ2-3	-	TGTGCCAGCAGCCCTCAGGGGCGGAGCACAGATACGCAGTATTTT	CASSPQGRSTDTQYF
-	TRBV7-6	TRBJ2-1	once	TGTGCCAGCAGCCACCGGGATCGCGGGGACAATGAGCAGTTCTTC	CASSHRDRGDNEQFF
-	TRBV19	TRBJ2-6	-	TGTGCCAGTAGTGACACCTTCTCTGGGGCCAACGTCCTGACTTTC	CASSDTFSGANVLTF